These 3 T cell receptor beta chains originate from one sample sequenced in a study of T cells in Graves' hyperthyroidism and ophthalmopathy. TCR beta CDR3 regions were amplified from RNA. HTBI primers were employed in a first-round RT-PCR of the TCR CDR3. TCRdb itself ran the multiplex PCR reads through MiXCR, one entry per CDR3 protein. The sample holds about 560,000 distinct CDR3 sequences, around a sixth seen once. Sequencing was performed on blood. Source of these receptors: a woman aged 25 to 39 with Graves' hyperthyroidism.

CDR3 amino acids: CASSLVMGRTYEQYF. The CDR3 DNA reads as TGTGCCAGCAGCTTAGTAATGGGACGGACCTACGAGCAGTACTTC. The V call is TRBV11-1, the J call TRBJ2-7, with D perhaps assigned TRBD1 or TRBD2 (5 bases each). The V gene's germline CDR1 is SGHAT and CDR2 FQDESV (reference sequence). This CDR3 spans 15 amino acids. V gave up 1 base and J gave up 2 bases, with 12 bases separating them.

This clonotype was detected only once. The J gene is TRBJ2-3, the V gene TRBV6-5; 13 positions agree with TRBD2. Germline assignment: CDR1 MNHEY and CDR2 SVGAGI. With V trimmed by 0 bases and J by 1 base, 4 bases remained unmatched. The CDR3 loop spans 18 amino acids. The CDR3 DNA sequence: TGTGCCAGCAGTTACTCAGCCACTAGCGGGGGGGGCACAGATACGCAGTATTTT. Amino acids: CASSYSATSGGGTDTQYF.

The rearrangement joins TRBV10-3 to TRBJ1-4; D may be TRBD1 (5 bases). The CDR3 contains 15 residues. Germline V lookup: CDR1 ENHRY, CDR2 SYGVKD. V was shortened by 5 bases and J by 8 bases, with 18 bases between the two germline ends. The CDR3 DNA reads as TGTGCCATCAGTTCTGCCGGGACTGGGGAAGAAAAACTGTTTTTT. Protein sequence: CAISSAGTGEEKLFF.